This T cell receptor (beta chain) was sequenced for a study of T cell repertoires in cytomegalovirus infection. Whole-study findings and limits: Clonotype analysis showed dominance of the ex vivo response by HLA-C-restricted CMV-specific TCR beta clonotypes.

TCRdb fed the reads into MiXCR, producing one record per CDR3 protein. The sample lists some 920,000 distinct CDR3 sequences; approximately 32% were seen once. This CDR3 is 15 amino acids long. Germline V CDR1 and CDR2: MNHEY, SMNVEV (reference sequence). Trimming took 4 bases from V and 0 from J, leaving 12 bases between them. About this clonotype itself: Its antigen remains unknown.

This receptor was taken from a human donor in good health (CMV status not recorded). Some clones in this sample may be carry-over from other donors' samples. The sample consisted of cultured CD8+ T cells from PBMCs, taken from culture after CMV antigen stimulation. The J gene is TRBJ1-1, the V gene TRBV27; maybe TRBD1 (6 bases). The CDR3 protein is CASSSIQGMNTEAFF. The CDR3 coding sequence is TGTGCCAGCAGTTCAATACAGGGTATGAACACTGAAGCTTTCTTT.